This TCR beta chain was captured in a study of low-dose radiotherapy and immunotherapy resistance in tumors. V lost 4 bases to trimming and J lost 0 bases, with 7 bases between them. The CDR3 length is 14 residues. Germline CDR1 SGHAT, CDR2 FQDESV (reference sequence). This clonotype was detected many times. Gene-specific TRAV and TRBV primers were used for first-strand cDNA, covering alpha and beta chains. Using a constant-region primer together with a V-primer adapter, TCRs were subjected to roughly 18 PCR cycles of amplification. TCRdb re-called the reads through MiXCR, storing one row per CDR3 protein. Among about 82,000 distinct CDR3 sequences listed, 18% were seen once. As to time point: before trial treatment.

The chain carries TRBV11-1 and TRBJ1-3; D not resolved. The TCR sequence derives from a male donor with prostate cancer. Sample: PBMCs, taken before treatment. The CDR3 loop is CASSYGNSGNTIYF. The DNA for the CDR3 is TGTGCCAGCAGCTACGGAAACTCTGGAAACACCATATATTTT.